This TCR beta chain was documented in a study of T-cell memory formation after mild COVID-19. General study results and limits: Chiefly within CM and EM were the contracting CD4+ clones; CD8+ ones were within EMRA.

TCRalpha and TCRbeta libraries used 5'RACE with constant-segment primers and UMIs. TCRdb processed the 5' RACE reads anew with MiXCR; each CDR3 protein has one entry. Among about 390,000 distinct CDR3 sequences listed, more than 15% were seen once. This clonotype was counted a few times. What it recognizes is unknown. Germline loops: CDR1 SEHNR, CDR2 FQNEAQ (reference sequence). The CDR3 extends over 16 amino acids. V trimming: 2 bases; J trimming: 9 bases; junction bases outside the gene matches: 9. The sequence was obtained from a man younger than 35 who had mild COVID-19 (a few samples of this study predate the infection). Cell type and time point are not known. Sequencing was performed on PBMCs or a T cell subset sorted from them (not recorded which). The J gene is TRBJ2-1, the V gene TRBV7-9; 11 bases align to TRBD2. The CDR3 DNA follows: TGTGCCAGCAGCTTATACTTAGCGGGGGGGCCAATTGAGCAGTTCTTC. Its protein product is CASSLYLAGGPIEQFF.